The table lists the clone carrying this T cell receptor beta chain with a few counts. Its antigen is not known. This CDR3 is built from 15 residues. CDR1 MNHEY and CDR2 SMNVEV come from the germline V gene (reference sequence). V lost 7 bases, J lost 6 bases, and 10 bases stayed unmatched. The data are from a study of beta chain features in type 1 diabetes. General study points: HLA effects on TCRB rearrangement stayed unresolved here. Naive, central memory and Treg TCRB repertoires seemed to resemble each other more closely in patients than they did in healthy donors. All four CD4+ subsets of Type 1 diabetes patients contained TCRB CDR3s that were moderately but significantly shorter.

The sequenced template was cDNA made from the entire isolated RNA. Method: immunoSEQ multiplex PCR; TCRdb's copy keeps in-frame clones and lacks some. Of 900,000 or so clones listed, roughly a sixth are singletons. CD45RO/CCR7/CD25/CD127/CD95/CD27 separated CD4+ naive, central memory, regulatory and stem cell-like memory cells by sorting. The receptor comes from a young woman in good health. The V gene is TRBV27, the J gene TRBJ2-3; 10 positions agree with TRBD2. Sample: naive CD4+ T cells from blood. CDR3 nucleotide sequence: TGTGCCAGCAAGGCCCTAGCGGGAGCGGCGGATACGCAGTATTTT. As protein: CASKALAGAADTQYF.